The 14 T cell receptor beta chains presented below share a single source sample, sequenced in a study of shared clonotypes between healthy human individuals. Repertoires were generated with immunoSEQ multiplex PCR, while TCRdb's copy carries only in-frame clones and drops some. The table records millions of clones, over 85% of them present only once. The material sequenced was naive CD4+ T cells sorted from blood. The subset was: CD45RA+ positively selected. Receptors originate from a man aged 18 to 29 in good health.

Comments on this clone: The same CDR3 also results from other DNA sequences found in this sample. The chain couples TRBV5-1 to TRBJ2-5, with D perhaps matching TRBD1 (6 bases). This CDR3 is 15 amino acids long. Trimming pared 0 bases from V and 1 base from J, leaving 10 bases between. Per germline, CDR1 SGHRS and CDR2 YFSETQ. The CDR3 spells CASSLGGQSQETQYF. CDR3 sequence (DNA): TGCGCCAGCAGCTTGGGCGGACAGTCCCAAGAGACCCAGTACTTC.

This clone has only one observation. The chain is built from TRBV7-2 and TRBJ1-3; D gene uncertain. The V gene lost 7 bases and the J gene lost 0 bases, with 13 bases spanning the gap. Germline CDR1 and CDR2: SGHTA and FQGNSA. The CDR3 runs to 15 residues. CDR3: CASTTSRNSGNTIYF. CDR3 coding DNA: TGTGCCAGCACCACAAGTAGGAACTCTGGAAACACCATATATTTT.

The chain recombines TRBV6-6 with TRBJ1-2; D is ambiguous. CDR1 is MNHNY and CDR2 is SVGAGI in the germline V gene (reference sequence). The CDR3 covers 14 residues. V was clipped by 7 bases and J by 6 bases, with 18 bases between them. In nucleotides, the CDR3 is TGTGCCAGCAACGCCAGGCTCGGGGTGAATGGCTACACCTTC. It is translated as CASNARLGVNGYTF.

V and J are TRBV19 and TRBJ1-6; 7 bases map to TRBD1. This CDR3 contains 15 residues. V gave up 7 bases and J gave up 5 bases; unmatched junction bases: 8. CDR1 LNHDA and CDR2 SQIVND come from the germline V gene (reference sequence). CDR3 coding DNA: TGTGCCAGTACCATAGGGGACAGTAATAATTCACCCCTCCACTTT. This encodes CASTIGDSNNSPLHF.

The chain combines TRBV5-4 with TRBJ2-1; no clear D. Germline V CDR1 and CDR2: SGHNT, YYREEE (reference sequence). This CDR3 has 15 residues. Trimming removed 4 bases at V and 10 bases at J, with 21 bases between. The CDR3 sequence: CASSLVGMAVMEQFF. CDR3 coding DNA: TGTGCCAGCAGCCTTGTCGGTATGGCGGTGATGGAGCAGTTCTTC.

The V call is TRBV21-1, the J call TRBJ2-7; the DNA was not compared with TRBD2, the D call given in the table. TRBV21-1 is classified as a pseudogene. This CDR3 comprises 18 residues. The chain's CDR3 is CASSKTDPRASETYEQYF. CDR3 nucleotides: TGTGCCAGCAGCAAAACCGACCCCCGGGCTAGCGAAACCTACGAGCAGTACTTC.

This clone was recorded once. This chain connects TRBV6-1 to TRBJ1-1; no clear D. Germline V gene sequence: CDR1 MNHNS, CDR2 SASEGT. The germline V and J ends were trimmed by 3 bases and 3 bases, with 11 bases remaining between them. The CDR3 length is 14 residues. The CDR3 reads CASSDVGGDTEAFF. In DNA form, the CDR3 reads TGTGCCAGCAGTGACGTGGGAGGAGACACTGAAGCTTTCTTT.

The J gene is TRBJ1-6, the V gene TRBV30, with TRBD1 matching over 9 bases. This CDR3 is built from 16 residues. The junction had 8 bases not matched to a gene; V was cut back by 0 bases and J by 8 bases. CDR1 is GTSNPN, CDR2 SVGIG, per germline (reference sequence). The CDR3 bases are TGTGCCTGGAGTGTAGGGACAGGGTTCCAGGATTCACCCCTCCACTTT. It yields the protein CAWSVGTGFQDSPLHF.

The chain carries TRBV2 and TRBJ2-2; TRBD2 matches at 14 bases. CDR1 and CDR2 (germline): SNHLY, FYNNEI. V lost 7 bases and J lost 7; bases outside the gene matches: 14. This CDR3 is built from 18 residues. CDR3 protein: CASMPTSGRVISGGELFF. The DNA for the CDR3 is TGTGCCAGCATGCCGACTAGCGGGAGGGTAATCTCGGGCGGGGAGCTGTTTTTT.

V gene TRBV5-1 combines with J gene TRBJ2-5, with TRBD2 matching over 7 bases. The germline CDR1 and CDR2 sequences are SGHRS and YFSETQ. This CDR3 has 15 residues. The J segment lost 2 bases and the V segment lost 2 bases, leaving 6 bases of the junction unmatched. The DNA of the CDR3 is TGCGCCAGCAGCTTCGGCGGGAGCCTTCAAGAGACCCAGTACTTC. It translates to CASSFGGSLQETQYF.

This chain connects TRBV18 to TRBJ2-7, with D possibly TRBD2 on 6 matching bases. The V and J ends lost 2 bases and 7 bases respectively, with 9 bases between them. The CDR3 sequence is 12 residues long. CDR1 and CDR2 (germline): KGHSH, LQKENI. The CDR3 coding sequence is TGTGCCAGCTCACCATTTCGGGGGGAGCAGTACTTC. It specifies CASSPFRGEQYF.

In this sample, this clone turned up once. Other nucleotide sequences in the sample specify the same CDR3. The V call is TRBV5-6, the J call TRBJ2-5, with D possibly matching TRBD1 (5 bases). V gave up 2 bases and J gave up 4 bases, with 9 bases separating them. Germline CDR1 is SGHDT and CDR2 is YYEEEE. CDR3 length: 13 amino acids. CDR3 coding DNA: TGTGCCAGCAGCTTCGGCCAGGGAGAGACCCAGTACTTC. Its protein product is CASSFGQGETQYF. Filled out from reference TRBV5-6 and TRBJ2-5, the complete variable domain reads DAGVTQSPTHLIKTRGQQVTLRCSPKSGHDTVSWYQQALGQGPQFIFQYYEEEERQRGNFPDRFSGHQFPNYSSELNVNALLLGDSALYLCASSFGQGETQYFGPGTRLLVL.

A note on this clone: This CDR3 is also generated by other DNA sequences in the sample. The chain joins TRBV6-5 to TRBJ1-5; unclear D gene. This CDR3 is built from 15 residues. V lost 0 bases and J 1 base, leaving 7 bases between the germline ends. Germline V CDR1 and CDR2: MNHEY, SVGAGI. Written as DNA, the CDR3 is TGTGCCAGCAGTTACTCAGCGGCGAGCAATCAGCCCCAGCATTTT. The encoded protein is CASSYSAASNQPQHF.

The CDR3 reads CASSRPDRGVGNTIYF. The CDR3 coding sequence is TGTGCCAGCAGCCGACCGGACAGGGGGGTAGGAAACACCATATATTTT. This chain links TRBV5-6 with TRBJ1-3; 10 bases map to TRBD1. The length of the CDR3 is 16 residues. CDR1 is SGHDT, CDR2 YYEEEE, per germline. With V trimmed by 4 bases and J by 4 bases, 8 bases remained unmatched. Based on the CDR3 plus reference TRBV5-6 and TRBJ1-3, the full variable domain is DAGVTQSPTHLIKTRGQQVTLRCSPKSGHDTVSWYQQALGQGPQFIFQYYEEEERQRGNFPDRFSGHQFPNYSSELNVNALLLGDSALYLCASSRPDRGVGNTIYFGEGSWLTVV.